Detailed here is one T cell receptor beta chain. These data are taken from a study of blood T cell repertoires in COVID-19. Turning to the study itself: The study drew acute and convalescent COVID-19 samples from the United States, Italy and Spain. In each case, the material was cDNA or gDNA derived from T cells, B-cell-depleted T cells, or PBMCs.

Looked up from germline, CDR1 is SGDLS and CDR2 is YYNGEE. V lost 2 bases, J lost 0 bases, and 1 base stayed unmatched. The CDR3 consists of 16 residues. Per the original methods: Cell counts per sample came from amplifying reference gene primers. Assay: immunoSEQ multiplex PCR; the TCRdb copy retains only in-frame clones and omits some. That table is the source of V, J and clone size, and D and trimming were worked out from the DNA. This table has about 260,000 clones, approximately 82% appearing once. The V and J genes are TRBV9 and TRBJ2-2, with 10 nucleotides matching TRBD2. The sequence was obtained from a woman at least 80 years old with acute or convalescent COVID-19. Sequenced input: peripheral blood. CDR3 in amino acids: CASSVGLAANTGELFF. CDR3 coding DNA: TGTGCCAGCAGCGTCGGACTAGCGGCGAACACCGGGGAGCTGTTTTTT. The complete variable domain, with remaining parts taken from reference TRBV9 and TRBJ2-2, reads DSGVTQTPKHLITATGQRVTLRCSPRSGDLSVYWYQQSLDQGLQFLIQYYNGEERAKGNILERFSAQQFPDLHSELNLSSLELGDSALYFCASSVGLAANTGELFFGEGSRLTVL.